The next 18 T cell receptor beta chains were all read from a single sample in a study of tumor-infiltrating lymphocytes in primary liver carcinoma. Joint extraction of RNA and DNA used about 17-31 mg of bulk tissue that was unsorted. TCR beta cDNA came from roughly 450 ng total RNA, primed with a constant-region primer. Three nested multiplex PCR rounds, a slightly modified ARM-PCR, produced the libraries for TCR beta. It was with TRBV1-TRBV30 forward primers and a C-beta reverse primer that the first two PCR rounds were run, at about 10 cycles each. TCRdb reprocessed the multiplex PCR reads with MiXCR, giving one entry per CDR3 protein. Seen here are roughly 78,000 distinct CDR3 sequences, about 70% observed once, and the top ten hold approximately 14%. Source material: liver tumor tissue from sampling region 4. Subset defined: tumor region T4, right-lateral pole. Every receptor here comes from a woman in her fifties or sixties with primary liver carcinoma and hepatitis B virus infection.

Comment on this clonotype: One end of the junction varies from germline; a read error may be responsible. The chain has TRBV30 and TRBJ2-5; 8 bases are a match to TRBD2. Germline assignment: CDR1 GTSNPN and CDR2 SVGIG (reference sequence). The CDR3 is 15 residues long. DNA for the CDR3: TGTGCCTGGAGCCCCAAGCGGGGGCTGGGAGAGACCCAGTGCTTC. Its protein product is CAWSPKRGLGETQCF.

This clonotype was observed many times. The V and J genes are TRBV6-6 and TRBJ1-2, with 8 bases matching TRBD1. V gave up 5 bases and J gave up 7 bases; unmatched junction bases: 12. The germline V gene has CDR1 MNHNY and CDR2 SVGAGI (reference sequence). The length of the CDR3 is 15 residues. The CDR3 here is CASSEPRDRLSGYTF. The CDR3 bases are TGTGCCAGCAGTGAACCCCGGGACAGGTTATCTGGCTACACCTTC.

In this sample, this clonotype turned up many times. The chain couples TRBV10-3 to TRBJ2-3; D not certain. Germline CDR1 is ENHRY and CDR2 is SYGVKD. The V end lost 3 bases, the J end lost 0 bases, and 10 bases lay between the germline ends. The CDR3 totals 15 residues. For the CDR3, the DNA is TGTGCCATCAGTGACGAGCGACCTAGCACAGATACGCAGTATTTT. Protein: CAISDERPSTDTQYF.

In the case of this clonotype: A junction end diverges from the germline sequence, so it may reflect a read error. This chain connects TRBV20-1 to TRBJ1-1; TRBD1 agrees at 10 bases. Per germline, CDR1 DFQATT and CDR2 SNEGSKA (reference sequence). The CDR3 totals 17 residues. The CDR3 spells CSARDPTGGLKNSEAFF. As DNA, the CDR3 is TGCAGTGCTAGAGATCCGACAGGGGGCCTGAAGAACAGTGAAGCTTTCTTT.

This clonotype counts as medium-sized (0.01 to 0.1%). CDR3 sequence (DNA): TGCAGCGTTGTGAGGGGGACCAATTCCTACGAGCAGTACTTC. Translation: CSVVRGTNSYEQYF. This chain connects TRBV29-1 to TRBJ2-7, with D possibly matching TRBD1 (6 bases). From germline, CDR1 is SQVTM and CDR2 ANQGSEA. The V end was cut by 4 bases, the J end by 1 base, with 14 bases between. CDR3 size: 14 residues.

This chain uses TRBV18 with TRBJ2-7; 10 bases agree with TRBD2. Germline loops: CDR1 KGHSH, CDR2 LQKENI. The V gene end was trimmed by 6 bases and the J gene end by 5 bases; junction bases not matched to a gene: 10. CDR3 length: 15 amino acids. Here the CDR3 reads CASSQSLAGFHEQYF. CDR3 in DNA: TGTGCCAGCTCGCAGTCACTAGCGGGATTTCACGAGCAGTACTTC.

V is TRBV29-1 and J is TRBJ2-4, with 7 nucleotides matching TRBD2. This CDR3 is built from 12 residues. CDR1 is SQVTM and CDR2 is ANQGSEA in the germline V gene. V trimming: 8 bases; J trimming: 11 bases; junction bases outside the gene matches: 12. In DNA, the CDR3 is TGCAGCCTCGGAATCGGGGGGTACTTTCAGTACTTC. The encoded protein is CSLGIGGYFQYF.

With regard to this clonotype: One end of the junction does not line up with germline, which may come from a read error. V is TRBV4-1 and J is TRBJ2-3; the D is unclear. This CDR3 spans 15 amino acids. Germline loops: CDR1 MGHRA, CDR2 YSYEKL. This CDR3 reads CASSPLPFTTDTQYF. The CDR3 nucleotides are TGTGCCAGCAGCCCCTTACCCTTCACCACAGATACGCAGTATTTT.

This chain joins TRBV6-1 and TRBJ2-1, with D perhaps matching TRBD1 (5 bases). The CDR3 totals 14 residues. Germline V gene sequence: CDR1 MNHNS, CDR2 SASEGT. CDR3 in amino acids: CVSKSRVTYNEQFF. CDR3 in DNA: TGTGTCAGTAAGAGCAGGGTGACCTACAATGAGCAGTTCTTC.

This clonotype was counted at least ten times. The chain links TRBV7-8 to TRBJ2-5; 8 bases line up with TRBD1. Germline CDR1 reads SGHVS; CDR2 reads FQNEAQ. The CDR3 length is 15 residues. The V gene end was trimmed by 3 bases and the J gene end by 5 bases; junction bases not matched to a gene: 8. The CDR3 region is CASSFRQGPSETQYF. The CDR3 DNA reads as TGTGCCAGCAGCTTTCGACAGGGGCCGTCGGAGACCCAGTACTTC.

V and J are TRBV28 and TRBJ2-7, with unresolved D. From germline, CDR1 is MDHEN and CDR2 SYDVKM. V gave up 3 bases and J gave up 3 bases, with 15 bases separating them. This CDR3 comprises 15 residues. CDR3 in amino acids: CASSFAGERYYEQYF. The CDR3, as DNA: TGTGCCAGCAGTTTTGCAGGCGAACGATACTACGAGCAGTACTTC.

This clonotype was seen only a few times. The V gene is TRBV18, the J gene TRBJ1-2; TRBD1 matches at 12 bases. Germline-derived CDR1 and CDR2 are KGHSH and LQKENI. The CDR3 extends over 15 amino acids. J gave up 5 bases and V 2 bases, and 3 bases lay outside the gene matches. For the CDR3, the DNA is TGTGCCAGCTCACCAACGGGACAGGGGGCTTATGGCTACACCTTC. It yields the protein CASSPTGQGAYGYTF.

This clonotype was detected once. A much larger clone sits a single nucleotide away, making a read error possible. The V call is TRBV28, the J call TRBJ2-3, with D perhaps TRBD1 or TRBD2 (5 bases each). The CDR3 consists of 12 residues. The V gene's germline CDR1 is MDHEN and CDR2 SYDVKM. The ends were cut back, 7 bases at V and 2 bases at J, with 7 bases in the middle. The CDR3 reads CASMGDTDTQYF. CDR3 nucleotides: TGTGCCAGCATGGGGGACACAGATACGCAGTATTTT.

The chain links TRBV12-3 or TRBV12-4 to TRBJ1-1; D unclear. V was pared by 10 bases and J by 5 bases, with 14 bases between. The CDR3 contains 12 residues. CDR3 in amino acids: CANVRISTEAFF. As DNA, the CDR3 is TGTGCCAACGTCCGGATAAGTACTGAAGCTTTCTTT.

In its sample, this clonotype ranks as medium-sized. The chain combines TRBV11-2 with TRBJ2-3; D is undetermined. The V gene lost 5 bases and the J gene lost 2 bases, with 14 bases spanning the gap. This CDR3 contains 15 residues. Germline-derived CDR1 and CDR2 are SGHAT and FQNNGV. CDR3 sequence (DNA): TGTGCCAGCAGCACTCGTCCTTCCCCCACAGATACGCAGTATTTT. This gives the protein CASSTRPSPTDTQYF.

A remark on this clonotype: The conserved closing phenylalanine or tryptophan is absent in this CDR3, likely reflecting a read error. The limits of the CDR3 on the DNA are not certain, so only TCRdb's listed CDR3 is given. J is TRBJ1-1 and V is TRBV29-1. The germline gives CDR1 SQVTM, CDR2 ANQGSEA. The CDR3 is 13 amino acids long, termini counted. The CDR3 spells CSVVFSMNTEALL.

Here the CDR3 reads CASSEGVGESTDTQYF. The DNA of the CDR3 is TGTGCCAGCAGTGAAGGAGTTGGCGAGAGCACAGATACGCAGTATTTT. The chain combines TRBV6-1 with TRBJ2-3; D remains ambiguous. The CDR3 consists of 16 residues. Germline V lookup: CDR1 MNHNS, CDR2 SASEGT. Trimming stripped 1 base from V and 0 bases from J, with 11 bases between.

In its sample, this clonotype is medium-sized. This chain links TRBV6-2 or TRBV6-3 with TRBJ2-7, with 8 bases fitting TRBD1. Germline loops: CDR1 MNHEY, CDR2 SVGEGT. The CDR3 extends over 15 amino acids. Trimming cost V 7 bases and J 3 bases; bases outside gene matches: 11. The chain's CDR3 is CASTFRQGRNYEQYF. The CDR3 DNA reads as TGTGCCAGCACCTTTCGACAGGGGCGAAACTACGAGCAGTACTTC.